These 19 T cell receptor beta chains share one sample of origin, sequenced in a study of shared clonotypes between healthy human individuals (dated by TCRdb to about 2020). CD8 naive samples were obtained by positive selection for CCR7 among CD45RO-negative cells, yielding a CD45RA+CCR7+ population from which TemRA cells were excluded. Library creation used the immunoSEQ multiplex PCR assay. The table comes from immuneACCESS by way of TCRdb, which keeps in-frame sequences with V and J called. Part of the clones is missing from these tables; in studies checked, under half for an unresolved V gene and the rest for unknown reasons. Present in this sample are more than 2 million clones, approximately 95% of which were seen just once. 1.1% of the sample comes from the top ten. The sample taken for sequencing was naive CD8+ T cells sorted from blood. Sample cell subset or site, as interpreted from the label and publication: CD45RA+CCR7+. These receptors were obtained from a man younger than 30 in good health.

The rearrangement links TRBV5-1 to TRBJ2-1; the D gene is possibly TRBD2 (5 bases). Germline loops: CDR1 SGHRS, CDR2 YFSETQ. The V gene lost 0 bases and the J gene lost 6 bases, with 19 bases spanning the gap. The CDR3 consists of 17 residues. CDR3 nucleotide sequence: TGCGCCAGCAGCTTGGAACGGATGAGGGAATATTCCAATGAGCAGTTCTTC. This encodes CASSLERMREYSNEQFF. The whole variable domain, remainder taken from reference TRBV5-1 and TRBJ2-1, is KAGVTQTPRYLIKTRGQQVTLSCSPISGHRSVSWYQQTPGQGLQFLFEYFSETQRNKGNFPGRFSGRQFSNSRSEMNVSTLELGDSALYLCASSLERMREYSNEQFFGPGTRLTVL.

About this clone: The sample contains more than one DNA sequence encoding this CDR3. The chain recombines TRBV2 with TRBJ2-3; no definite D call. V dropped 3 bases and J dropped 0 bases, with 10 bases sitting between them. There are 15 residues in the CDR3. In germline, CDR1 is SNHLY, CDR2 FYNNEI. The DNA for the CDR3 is TGTGCCAGCAGTGAGGGATTTTCTAGCACAGATACGCAGTATTTT. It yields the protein CASSEGFSSTDTQYF.

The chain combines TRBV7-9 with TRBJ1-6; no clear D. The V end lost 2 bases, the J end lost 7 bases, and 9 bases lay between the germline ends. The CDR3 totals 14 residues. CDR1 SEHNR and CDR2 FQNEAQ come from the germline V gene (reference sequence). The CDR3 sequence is CASSLLESNSPLHF. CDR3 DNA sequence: TGTGCCAGCAGCTTATTGGAGTCAAATTCACCCCTCCACTTT.

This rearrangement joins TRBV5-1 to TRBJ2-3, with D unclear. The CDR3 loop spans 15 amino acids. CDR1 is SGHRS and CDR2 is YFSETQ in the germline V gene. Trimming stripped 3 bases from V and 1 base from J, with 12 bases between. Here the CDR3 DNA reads TGCGCCAGCAGCTCCCATCGGTGGGGCACAGATACGCAGTATTTT. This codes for CASSSHRWGTDTQYF.

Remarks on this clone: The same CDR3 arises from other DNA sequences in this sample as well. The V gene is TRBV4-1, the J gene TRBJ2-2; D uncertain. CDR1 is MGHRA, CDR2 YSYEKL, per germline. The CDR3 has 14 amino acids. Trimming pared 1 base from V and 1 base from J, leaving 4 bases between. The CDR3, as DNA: TGCGCCAGCAGCCAAGGAGAGAACACCGGGGAGCTGTTTTTT. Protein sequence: CASSQGENTGELFF.

This CDR3 is CASSTWGESTDTQYF. The CDR3 DNA reads TGCGCCAGCAGCACCTGGGGGGAGAGCACAGATACGCAGTATTTT. The rearrangement links TRBV5-1 to TRBJ2-3, with D maybe TRBD2 (6 bases). Germline V CDR1 and CDR2: SGHRS, YFSETQ. The CDR3 has 15 residues. The germline V and J ends were trimmed by 4 bases and 0 bases, with 12 bases remaining between them.

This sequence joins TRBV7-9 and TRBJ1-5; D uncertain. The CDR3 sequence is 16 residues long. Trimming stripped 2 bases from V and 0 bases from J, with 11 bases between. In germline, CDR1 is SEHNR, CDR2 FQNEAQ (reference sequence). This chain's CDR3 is CASSLSFGYSNQPQHF. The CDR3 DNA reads TGTGCCAGCAGCTTAAGTTTCGGGTATAGCAATCAGCCCCAGCATTTT.

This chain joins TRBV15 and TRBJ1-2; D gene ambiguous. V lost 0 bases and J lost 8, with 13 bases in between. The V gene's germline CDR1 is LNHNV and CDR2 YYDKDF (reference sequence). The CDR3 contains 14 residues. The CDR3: CATSRDYDTEGYTF. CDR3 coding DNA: TGTGCCACCAGCAGAGATTATGACACTGAGGGCTACACCTTC.

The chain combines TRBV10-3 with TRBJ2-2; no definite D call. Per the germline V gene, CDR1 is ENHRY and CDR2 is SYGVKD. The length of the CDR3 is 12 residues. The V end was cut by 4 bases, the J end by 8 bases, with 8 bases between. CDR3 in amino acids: CAISVDWGELFF. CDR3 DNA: TGTGCCATCAGTGTCGATTGGGGGGAGCTGTTTTTT.

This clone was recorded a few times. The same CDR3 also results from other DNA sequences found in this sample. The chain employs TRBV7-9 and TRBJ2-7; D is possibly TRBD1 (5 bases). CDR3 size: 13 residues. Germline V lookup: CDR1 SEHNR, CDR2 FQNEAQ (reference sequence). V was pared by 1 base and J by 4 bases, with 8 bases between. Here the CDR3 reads CASSLVGDYEQYF. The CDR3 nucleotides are TGTGCCAGCAGCTTAGTAGGGGATTACGAGCAGTACTTC.

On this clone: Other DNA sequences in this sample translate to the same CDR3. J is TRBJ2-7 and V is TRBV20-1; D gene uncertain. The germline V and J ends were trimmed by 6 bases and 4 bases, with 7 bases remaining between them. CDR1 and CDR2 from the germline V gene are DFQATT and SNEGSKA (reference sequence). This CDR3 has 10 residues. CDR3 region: CSASGYEQYF. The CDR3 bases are TGCAGTGCATCCGGTTACGAGCAGTACTTC.

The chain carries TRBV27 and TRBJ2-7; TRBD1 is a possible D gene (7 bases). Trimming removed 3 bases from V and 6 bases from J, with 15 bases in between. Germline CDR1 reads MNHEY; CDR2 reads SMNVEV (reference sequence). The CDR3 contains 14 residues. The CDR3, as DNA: TGTGCCAGCAGTTTCGGGACAGACGGGAGCGAGCAGTACTTC. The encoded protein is CASSFGTDGSEQYF.

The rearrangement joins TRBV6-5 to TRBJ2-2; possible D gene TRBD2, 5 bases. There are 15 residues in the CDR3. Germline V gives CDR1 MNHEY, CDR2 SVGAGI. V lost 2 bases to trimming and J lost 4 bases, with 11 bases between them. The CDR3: CASSYAGEGTGELFF. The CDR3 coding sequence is TGTGCCAGCAGTTACGCCGGAGAGGGCACCGGGGAGCTGTTTTTT.

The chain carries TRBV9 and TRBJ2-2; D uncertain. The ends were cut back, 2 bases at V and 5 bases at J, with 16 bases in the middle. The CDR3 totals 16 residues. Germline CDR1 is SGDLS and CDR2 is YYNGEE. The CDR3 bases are TGTGCCAGCAGCGTTGTCCGAGTGCCCCATACCGGGGAGCTGTTTTTT. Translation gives CASSVVRVPHTGELFF.

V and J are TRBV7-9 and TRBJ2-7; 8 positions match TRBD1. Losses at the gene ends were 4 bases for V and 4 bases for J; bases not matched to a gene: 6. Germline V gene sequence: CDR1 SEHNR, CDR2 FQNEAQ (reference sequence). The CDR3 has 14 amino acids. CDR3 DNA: TGTGCCAGCAGCTCGGGACAGGCTCCATACGAGCAGTACTTC. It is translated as CASSSGQAPYEQYF.

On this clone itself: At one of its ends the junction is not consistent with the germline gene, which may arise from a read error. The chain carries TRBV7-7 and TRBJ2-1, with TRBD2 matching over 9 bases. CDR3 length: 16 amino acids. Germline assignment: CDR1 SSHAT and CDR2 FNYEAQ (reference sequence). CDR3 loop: CASSLFASGATTEQFF. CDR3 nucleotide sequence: TGTGCTAGCAGCTTATTCGCTAGCGGGGCTACAACTGAGCAGTTCTTC. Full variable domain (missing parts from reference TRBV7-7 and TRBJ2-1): GAGVSQSPRYKVTKRGQDVTLRCDPISSHATLYWYQQALGQGPEFLTYFNYEAQPDKSGLPSDRFSAERPEGSISTLTIQRTEQRDSAMYRCASSLFASGATTEQFFGPGTRLTVL.

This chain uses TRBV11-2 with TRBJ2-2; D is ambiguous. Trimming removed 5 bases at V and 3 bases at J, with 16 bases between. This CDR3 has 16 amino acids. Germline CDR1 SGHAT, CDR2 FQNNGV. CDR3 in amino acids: CASSPHPDGHTGELFF. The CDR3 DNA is TGTGCCAGCAGCCCACACCCGGACGGGCACACCGGGGAGCTGTTTTTT.

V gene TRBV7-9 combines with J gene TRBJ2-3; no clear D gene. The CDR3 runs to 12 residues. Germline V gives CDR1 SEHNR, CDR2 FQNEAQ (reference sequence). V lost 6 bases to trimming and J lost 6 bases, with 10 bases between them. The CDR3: CASRGYSDTQYF. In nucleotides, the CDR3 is TGTGCCAGCAGGGGGTATTCTGATACGCAGTATTTT.

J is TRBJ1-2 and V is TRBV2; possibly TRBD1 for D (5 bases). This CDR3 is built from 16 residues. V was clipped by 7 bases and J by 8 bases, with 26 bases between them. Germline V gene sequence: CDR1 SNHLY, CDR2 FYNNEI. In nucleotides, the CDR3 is TGTGCCAGCACTTCCGGCAGGGCCGGCATTTCGGAAGGCTACACCTTC. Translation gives CASTSGRAGISEGYTF.